Listed here are 19 T cell receptor beta chains from one sample, sequenced in a study of blood T cell repertoires in COVID-19 (dated by TCRdb to about 2020). The library was obtained by the immunoSEQ multiplex PCR assay. The immuneACCESS repertoire file appears here via TCRdb, limited to in-frame rearrangements. These files lack a portion of the clones; in checked studies, under half of the deficit traces to unresolved V genes, and the cause of the others is not known. The sample data list about 130,000 clones, and approximately 85% of these were observed just once. More than 3.5% of the sample goes to the ten largest clones. Source material: peripheral blood. Receptors were obtained from a human donor in a cohort sampled during active COVID-19.

This clone is medium-sized. The J gene is TRBJ2-1, the V gene TRBV6-1; 8 bases agree with TRBD2. CDR1 MNHNS and CDR2 SASEGT come from the germline V gene. The CDR3 has 16 residues. J lost 6 bases, V lost 2 bases, and 9 bases had no gene match. CDR3 sequence reads: CASSEWAGRAGNEQFF. The DNA for the CDR3 is TGTGCCAGCAGTGAATGGGCCGGGAGGGCCGGCAATGAGCAGTTCTTC.

A word on this clone: Other DNA sequences in the same sample also yield this CDR3. V gene TRBV6-5 combines with J gene TRBJ1-2; the match to TRBD1 covers 7 bases. This CDR3 is built from 12 residues. Losses at the gene ends were 7 bases for V and 3 bases for J; bases not matched to a gene: 2. CDR1 MNHEY and CDR2 SVGAGI come from the germline V gene. The CDR3 reads CASTTGDYGYTF. The CDR3 DNA is TGTGCCAGCACCACAGGGGACTATGGCTACACCTTC.

The J gene is TRBJ1-5, the V gene TRBV28; TRBD1 agrees at 7 bases. CDR3 size: 15 residues. Losses at the gene ends were 5 bases for V and 4 bases for J; bases not matched to a gene: 8. The germline V gene encodes CDR1 MDHEN and CDR2 SYDVKM. CDR3 in DNA: TGTGCCAGCAGTGCACCGGGACAGCTAAATCAGCCCCAGCATTTT. Protein: CASSAPGQLNQPQHF.

This clone was found once. This chain connects TRBV19 to TRBJ1-2; 11 bases align to TRBD1. Germline lookup yields CDR1 LNHDA and CDR2 SQIVND (reference sequence). Trimming removed 1 base from V and 8 bases from J; junction bases left unmatched: 9. This CDR3 has 16 residues. The CDR3 coding sequence is TGTGCCAGTAGTATAGCGGGACAGGACAGGGGGCGAGGCTACACCTTC. Translating it yields CASSIAGQDRGRGYTF.

This clone was observed once. The V and J genes are TRBV5-8 and TRBJ1-5; TRBD1 aligns across 7 bases. This CDR3 has 15 amino acids. V shed 7 bases and J 3 bases; nucleotides not matched to a gene: 10. CDR1 is SGHTS and CDR2 is YDEGEE in the germline V gene. The CDR3 region is CASHEPGTANQPQHF. The CDR3 DNA reads TGTGCCAGCCACGAACCCGGGACAGCCAATCAGCCCCAGCATTTT.

This CDR3 is CASSFRVVSGEQFF. In DNA, the CDR3 is TGTGCCAGCAGCTTTCGGGTTGTGAGCGGTGAGCAGTTCTTC. The chain joins TRBV7-2 to TRBJ2-1; tentatively, D is TRBD2 (5 bases). The V end lost 3 bases, the J end lost 9 bases, and 15 bases lay between the germline ends. This CDR3 spans 14 amino acids. Germline loops: CDR1 SGHTA, CDR2 FQGNSA.

This clone showed up just once. This chain connects TRBV20-1 to TRBJ2-5; D is perhaps TRBD2 (6 bases). CDR3 length: 10 amino acids. Trimming cost V 6 bases and J 9 bases, with 11 bases left between them. Germline CDR1 reads DFQATT; CDR2 reads SNEGSKA (reference sequence). The CDR3, as DNA: TGCAGTGCAACACGGGACTCCCAGTACTTC. As protein: CSATRDSQYF.

This sequence joins TRBV6-1 and TRBJ1-5, with a weak D call TRBD1 (6 bases). CDR3 size: 15 residues. Per germline, CDR1 MNHNS and CDR2 SASEGT. V was pared by 0 bases and J by 4 bases, with 10 bases between. The CDR3 sequence: CASSEAQGQNQPQHF. DNA of the CDR3: TGTGCCAGCAGTGAAGCACAGGGACAAAATCAGCCCCAGCATTTT.

The V and J genes are TRBV11-2 and TRBJ2-7; no clear D. Looked up from germline, CDR1 is SGHAT and CDR2 is FQNNGV. V was shortened by 0 bases and J by 5 bases, with 14 bases between the two germline ends. The CDR3 runs to 15 residues. This CDR3 is CASSLDPGPRNEQYF. CDR3 coding DNA: TGTGCCAGCAGCTTAGATCCTGGGCCCAGGAACGAGCAGTACTTC.

This clone was observed a handful of times. CDR3 DNA sequence: TGTGCCAGCCTGTCTCTCACTGAAGCTTTCTTT. Its protein is CASLSLTEAFF. The chain is built from TRBV28 and TRBJ1-1, with D uncertain. In germline, CDR1 is MDHEN, CDR2 SYDVKM. The ends were cut back, 8 bases at V and 4 bases at J, with 8 bases in the middle. CDR3 length: 11 amino acids.

The V call is TRBV7-6, the J call TRBJ1-1, with TRBD1 matching over 7 bases. From germline, CDR1 is SGHVS and CDR2 FNYEAQ. There are 15 residues in the CDR3. Germline trimming cut 3 bases from V and 0 bases from J; bases unmatched to any gene: 4. The CDR3 sequence is CASSFPGQLNTEAFF. In nucleotides, the CDR3 is TGTGCCAGCAGCTTCCCGGGACAGCTGAACACTGAAGCTTTCTTT.

CDR3 amino acids: CASSPGLVNIQYF. DNA for the CDR3: TGCGCCAGCAGCCCGGGACTAGTAAACATTCAGTACTTC. The chain employs TRBV5-1 and TRBJ2-4; 8 bases are a match to TRBD2. Germline assignment: CDR1 SGHRS and CDR2 YFSETQ. The ends lost 4 bases at V and 6 bases at J; junction bases unmatched: 3. The CDR3 runs 13 residues.

The V call is TRBV11-3, the J call TRBJ2-5; a possible D gene is TRBD2 (6 bases). CDR1 and CDR2 from the germline V gene are SGHNT and YENEEA. There are 15 residues in the CDR3. V lost 3 bases and J 4 bases, leaving 15 bases between the germline ends. The CDR3: CASSLRGRELETQYF. The CDR3 DNA follows: TGTGCCAGCAGCTTGAGGGGTCGGGAGTTAGAGACCCAGTACTTC.

The chain couples TRBV6-5 to TRBJ1-1; tentatively, D is TRBD1 (6 bases). In germline, CDR1 is MNHEY, CDR2 SVGAGI. Trimming removed 0 bases from V and 0 bases from J, with 11 bases in between. The CDR3 is 16 amino acids. The chain's CDR3 is CASSYSAGALNTEAFF. Here the CDR3 DNA reads TGTGCCAGCAGTTACTCGGCGGGGGCCCTGAACACTGAAGCTTTCTTT.

V is TRBV7-2 and J is TRBJ2-1; TRBD1 aligns across 10 bases. The V segment lost 1 base and the J segment 7 bases; nucleotides outside the gene matches: 4. Germline-derived CDR1 and CDR2 are SGHTA and FQGNSA. The CDR3 spans 15 residues. The CDR3 spells CASSLVGQGWNEQFF. The CDR3 region has the DNA TGTGCCAGCAGCTTAGTGGGACAGGGGTGGAATGAGCAGTTCTTC.

The CDR3 sequence: CSAGQGNTEAFF. CDR3 bases: TGCAGCGCCGGACAGGGGAACACTGAAGCTTTCTTT. J is TRBJ1-1 and V is TRBV29-1; 8 bases are shared with TRBD1. Germline loops: CDR1 SQVTM, CDR2 ANQGSEA. V gave up 7 bases and J gave up 1 base; unmatched junction bases: 2. The length of the CDR3 is 12 residues.

The chain recombines TRBV15 with TRBJ1-2; 9 bases align to TRBD1. Germline CDR1 is LNHNV and CDR2 is YYDKDF (reference sequence). Trimming took 5 bases from V and 2 from J; bases not matched to a gene: 15. The CDR3 is made up of 18 amino acids. This CDR3 reads CATSFPLGRGTGNYGYTF. Here the CDR3 DNA reads TGTGCCACCAGCTTCCCCCTTGGCCGGGGGACAGGGAACTATGGCTACACCTTC.

The chain has TRBV9 and TRBJ2-1; 7 bases match TRBD2. V trimming: 0 bases; J trimming: 0 bases; junction bases outside the gene matches: 0. The germline V gene has CDR1 SGDLS and CDR2 YYNGEE. The CDR3 is 15 amino acids. CDR3 sequence (DNA): TGTGCCAGCAGCGTAGCGGGGGGCTCCTACAATGAGCAGTTCTTC. Translating gives CASSVAGGSYNEQFF.

This sequence joins TRBV9 and TRBJ1-2; 7 bases align to TRBD1. Germline V CDR1 and CDR2: SGDLS, YYNGEE. The CDR3 totals 15 residues. With V trimmed by 4 bases and J by 8 bases, 14 bases remained unmatched. CDR3 protein: CASSSDGQAGHGYTF. CDR3 DNA sequence: TGTGCCAGCAGCTCCGACGGACAGGCCGGTCACGGCTACACCTTC.